These T cell receptor beta chains were read from a single sample in a study of graft-versus-host responses after intestinal transplantation. Data came from immunoSEQ multiplex PCR; TCRdb stores just in-frame clones and leaves some out. The repertoire has about 100,000 clones, roughly nine tenths of them found once; the top ten carry about 0.18%. For these receptors, no antigen is known. Sequenced here: unstimulated CD4+ T cells sorted from spleen or lymph node cells, sampled before transplant. Receptor source: a human donor who was the organ donor for an intestinal transplant. The CDR3 runs from the conserved cysteine through the conserved F or W. D genes are given only for firm matches. The size of a clone is reported for some rows only, either as once, few or many, or as a class for expanded clones.

v_gene: TRBV15
d_gene: TRBD1
abundance: -
j_gene: TRBJ1-3
CDR3aa: CATSGTGSGNTIYF
CDR3nt: TGTGCCACCAGCGGGACAGGGTCGGGAAACACCATATATTTT

v_gene: TRBV10-3
d_gene: -
abundance: -
j_gene: TRBJ2-2
CDR3aa: CAIGKQTGELFF
CDR3nt: TGTGCCATCGGCAAACAGACCGGGGAGCTGTTTTTT

v_gene: TRBV28
d_gene: -
abundance: few
j_gene: TRBJ1-5
CDR3aa: CASSFGGGSGNQPQHF
CDR3nt: TGTGCCAGCAGTTTCGGAGGAGGGTCTGGCAATCAGCCCCAGCATTTT

v_gene: TRBV9
d_gene: TRBD1
abundance: -
j_gene: TRBJ2-7
CDR3aa: CASSAEDRGSYEQYF
CDR3nt: TGTGCCAGCAGCGCAGAGGACAGGGGGTCCTACGAGCAGTACTTC

v_gene: TRBV7-2
d_gene: -
abundance: once
j_gene: TRBJ1-2
CDR3aa: CASSWPGRNYGYTF
CDR3nt: TGTGCCAGCAGCTGGCCGGGAAGAAACTATGGCTACACCTTC

v_gene: TRBV19
d_gene: TRBD1
abundance: -
j_gene: TRBJ1-4
CDR3aa: CASTKGTGLTNEKLFF
CDR3nt: TGTGCCAGTACCAAGGGGACAGGACTAACTAATGAAAAACTGTTTTTT

v_gene: TRBV18
d_gene: TRBD1
abundance: -
j_gene: TRBJ1-1
CDR3aa: CASYRTGLLSEAFF
CDR3nt: TGTGCCAGCTACCGGACAGGGCTATTATCTGAAGCTTTCTTT

v_gene: TRBV4-1
d_gene: -
abundance: -
j_gene: TRBJ2-3
CDR3aa: CASSQDRSWGGLMSTDTQYF
CDR3nt: TGCGCCAGCAGCCAAGATCGTTCGTGGGGGGGCCTCATGAGCACAGATACGCAGTATTTT

v_gene: TRBV7-9
d_gene: -
abundance: -
j_gene: TRBJ2-1
CDR3aa: CASSLRQPYNEQFF
CDR3nt: TGTGCCAGCAGCTTAAGACAACCTTACAATGAGCAGTTCTTC

v_gene: TRBV9
d_gene: -
abundance: -
j_gene: TRBJ2-2
CDR3aa: CASSLNLISNTGELFF
CDR3nt: TGTGCCAGCAGCCTGAACTTAATTTCGAACACCGGGGAGCTGTTTTTT

v_gene: TRBV11-2
d_gene: -
abundance: once
j_gene: TRBJ2-2
CDR3aa: CASSLLGPTNTGELFF
CDR3nt: TGTGCCAGCAGCTTACTAGGTCCGACCAACACCGGGGAGCTGTTTTTT

v_gene: TRBV18
d_gene: TRBD2
abundance: -
j_gene: TRBJ2-2
CDR3aa: CASSPLAGGTGELFF
CDR3nt: TGTGCCAGCTCCCCCTTAGCGGGGGGCACCGGGGAGCTGTTTTTT

v_gene: TRBV7-6
d_gene: -
abundance: -
j_gene: TRBJ1-5
CDR3aa: CASSPKHRHTGSPPQPQHF
CDR3nt: TGTGCCAGCAGCCCGAAACACCGTCACACAGGGAGCCCCCCTCAGCCCCAGCATTTT

v_gene: TRBV15
d_gene: TRBD1
abundance: -
j_gene: TRBJ2-3
CDR3aa: CATSRNRGQGDTQYF
CDR3nt: TGTGCCACCAGCAGGAACAGGGGGCAGGGAGATACGCAGTATTTT

v_gene: TRBV4-3
d_gene: TRBD2
abundance: -
j_gene: TRBJ2-1
CDR3aa: CASSQGRGGSYNEQFF
CDR3nt: TGCGCCAGCAGCCAAGGGCGGGGGGGCTCCTACAATGAGCAGTTCTTC

v_gene: TRBV2
d_gene: -
abundance: few
j_gene: TRBJ1-3
CDR3aa: CASSEALLTLSGNTIYF
CDR3nt: TGTGCCAGCAGTGAAGCGTTATTGACACTCTCTGGAAACACCATATATTTT

v_gene: TRBV6-5
d_gene: TRBD1
abundance: -
j_gene: TRBJ1-6
CDR3aa: CASTRTGNNSPLHF
CDR3nt: TGTGCCAGCACAAGGACAGGGAATAATTCACCCCTCCACTTT

v_gene: TRBV14
d_gene: TRBD1
abundance: -
j_gene: TRBJ2-7
CDR3aa: CASSPGTGSYEQYF
CDR3nt: TGTGCCAGCAGCCCCGGGACAGGGTCCTACGAGCAGTACTTC

v_gene: TRBV7-9
d_gene: -
abundance: -
j_gene: TRBJ2-5
CDR3aa: CASSPHQGFETQYF
CDR3nt: TGTGCCAGCAGCCCGCATCAGGGGTTTGAGACCCAGTACTTC

v_gene: TRBV9
d_gene: TRBD1
abundance: -
j_gene: TRBJ2-5
CDR3aa: CASSLGQGVQETQYF
CDR3nt: TGTGCCAGCAGCCTAGGGCAGGGGGTACAAGAGACCCAGTACTTC

v_gene: TRBV29-1
d_gene: -
abundance: -
j_gene: TRBJ2-4
CDR3aa: CSARVLAKNIQYF
CDR3nt: TGCAGCGCGCGGGTTTTAGCCAAAAACATTCAGTACTTC

v_gene: TRBV7-2
d_gene: -
abundance: -
j_gene: TRBJ1-5
CDR3aa: CASSLVGGQTPQHF
CDR3nt: TGTGCCAGCAGCTTAGTAGGAGGCCAGACGCCCCAGCATTTT

v_gene: TRBV4-3
d_gene: TRBD1
abundance: -
j_gene: TRBJ1-2
CDR3aa: CASSQGQGLNYGYTF
CDR3nt: TGCGCCAGCAGCCAAGGACAGGGGCTGAACTATGGCTACACCTTC

v_gene: TRBV19
d_gene: -
abundance: -
j_gene: TRBJ2-3
CDR3aa: CASSGAGPLTDTQYF
CDR3nt: TGTGCCAGTAGTGGGGCGGGACCCCTCACAGATACGCAGTATTTT

v_gene: TRBV5-1
d_gene: -
abundance: -
j_gene: TRBJ1-1
CDR3aa: CASSLGAGQAFF
CDR3nt: TGCGCCAGCAGCCTTGGGGCCGGCCAAGCTTTCTTT

v_gene: TRBV7-9
d_gene: TRBD2
abundance: -
j_gene: TRBJ2-3
CDR3aa: CASSLRAGGGTDTQYF
CDR3nt: TGTGCCAGCAGCTTGAGGGCGGGGGGAGGCACAGATACGCAGTATTTT

v_gene: TRBV6-5
d_gene: -
abundance: -
j_gene: TRBJ1-1
CDR3aa: CASSSGGGTEAFF
CDR3nt: TGTGCCAGCAGTTCTGGGGGAGGCACTGAAGCTTTCTTT

v_gene: TRBV7-8
d_gene: -
abundance: -
j_gene: TRBJ1-1
CDR3aa: CASSLGGRNTEAFF
CDR3nt: TGTGCCAGCAGCTTGGGAGGACGGAACACTGAAGCTTTCTTT

v_gene: TRBV18
d_gene: -
abundance: -
j_gene: TRBJ1-1
CDR3aa: CASSPETDVTEAFF
CDR3nt: TGTGCCAGCTCACCAGAGACAGATGTGACTGAAGCTTTCTTT

v_gene: TRBV5-4
d_gene: TRBD1
abundance: -
j_gene: TRBJ1-4
CDR3aa: CASSRDRPNGNEKLFF
CDR3nt: TGTGCCAGCAGCCGGGACAGGCCTAACGGTAATGAAAAACTGTTTTTT

v_gene: TRBV9
d_gene: TRBD1
abundance: -
j_gene: TRBJ1-6
CDR3aa: CASSVGGTDNSPLHF
CDR3nt: TGTGCCAGCAGCGTAGGCGGGACAGATAATTCACCCCTCCACTTT

v_gene: TRBV29-1
d_gene: -
abundance: -
j_gene: TRBJ1-2
CDR3aa: CSVVAGNYGYTF
CDR3nt: TGCAGCGTTGTGGCAGGGAACTATGGCTACACCTTC

v_gene: TRBV5-1
d_gene: TRBD2
abundance: -
j_gene: TRBJ2-1
CDR3aa: CASRRTSGGQPLYNEQFF
CDR3nt: TGCGCCAGCAGACGGACTAGCGGGGGCCAACCCCTTTACAATGAGCAGTTCTTC

v_gene: TRBV9
d_gene: TRBD2
abundance: -
j_gene: TRBJ2-1
CDR3aa: CASSSPLVSGGLSSYNEQFF
CDR3nt: TGTGCCAGCAGCTCCCCTTTGGTTAGCGGGGGGCTCAGCTCCTACAATGAGCAGTTCTTC

v_gene: TRBV27
d_gene: TRBD1
abundance: -
j_gene: TRBJ1-2
CDR3aa: CASSRRRSGGYGYTF
CDR3nt: TGTGCCAGCAGTAGACGGCGATCAGGGGGTTATGGCTACACCTTC

v_gene: TRBV19
d_gene: -
abundance: -
j_gene: TRBJ2-1
CDR3aa: CASSSLSFDEQFF
CDR3nt: TGTGCCAGTAGTAGTCTAAGTTTCGATGAGCAGTTCTTC

v_gene: TRBV4-1
d_gene: TRBD2
abundance: -
j_gene: TRBJ2-5
CDR3aa: CASSQSDSGEETQYF
CDR3nt: TGCGCCAGCAGCCAATCCGATAGCGGGGAAGAGACCCAGTACTTC

v_gene: TRBV5-1
d_gene: -
abundance: -
j_gene: TRBJ2-2
CDR3aa: CASTHRGTPTGELFF
CDR3nt: TGCGCCAGCACCCATAGGGGGACACCCACCGGGGAGCTGTTTTTT

v_gene: TRBV4-2
d_gene: TRBD1
abundance: -
j_gene: TRBJ2-3
CDR3aa: CASGRTGESTDTQYF
CDR3nt: TGTGCCAGCGGGAGGACAGGGGAATCCACAGATACGCAGTATTTT

v_gene: TRBV19
d_gene: TRBD1
abundance: once
j_gene: TRBJ2-3
CDR3aa: CASSLRDRVGNTQYF
CDR3nt: TGTGCCAGTAGTCTCCGGGACAGGGTAGGGAATACGCAGTATTTT

v_gene: TRBV18
d_gene: -
abundance: once
j_gene: TRBJ2-3
CDR3aa: CASSRYSSPTDTQYF
CDR3nt: TGTGCCAGCTCGCGATACTCCTCGCCCACAGATACGCAGTATTTT

v_gene: TRBV7-9
d_gene: -
abundance: -
j_gene: TRBJ2-5
CDR3aa: CASSPEMRGETQYF
CDR3nt: TGTGCCAGCAGCCCTGAAATGAGGGGGGAGACCCAGTACTTC

v_gene: TRBV7-3
d_gene: -
abundance: once
j_gene: TRBJ2-5
CDR3aa: CASSLDRKETQYF
CDR3nt: TGTGCCAGCAGCTTAGACAGAAAAGAGACCCAGTACTTC

v_gene: TRBV7-2
d_gene: -
abundance: -
j_gene: TRBJ2-5
CDR3aa: CASSPENRQTQYF
CDR3nt: TGTGCCAGCAGCCCCGAGAACAGGCAGACCCAGTACTTC

v_gene: TRBV29-1
d_gene: TRBD1
abundance: -
j_gene: TRBJ1-2
CDR3aa: CSVEYSRGANYGYTF
CDR3nt: TGCAGCGTTGAATACAGCAGGGGGGCCAACTATGGCTACACCTTC

v_gene: TRBV27
d_gene: -
abundance: -
j_gene: TRBJ2-2
CDR3aa: CASSLAGRNTGELFF
CDR3nt: TGTGCCAGCAGTTTAGCGGGAAGGAACACCGGGGAGCTGTTTTTT

v_gene: TRBV6-6
d_gene: TRBD2
abundance: -
j_gene: TRBJ2-3
CDR3aa: CASTHAAGGDTQYF
CDR3nt: TGTGCCAGCACCCACGCAGCGGGGGGAGATACGCAGTATTTT

v_gene: TRBV20-1
d_gene: -
abundance: -
j_gene: TRBJ1-1
CDR3aa: CSASLSTEAFF
CDR3nt: TGCAGTGCGAGCCTTTCCACTGAAGCTTTCTTT

v_gene: TRBV7-9
d_gene: -
abundance: few
j_gene: TRBJ1-6
CDR3aa: CASSLATPLHF
CDR3nt: TGTGCCAGCAGCTTAGCTACACCCCTCCACTTT

v_gene: TRBV5-4
d_gene: TRBD1
abundance: once
j_gene: TRBJ1-2
CDR3aa: CASSFEGADGYTF
CDR3nt: TGTGCCAGCAGCTTTGAGGGGGCTGATGGCTACACCTTC

v_gene: TRBV14
d_gene: TRBD1
abundance: few
j_gene: TRBJ1-2
CDR3aa: CASSQRPIRGHTF
CDR3nt: TGTGCCAGCAGCCAACGGCCCATCAGGGGGCACACCTTC

v_gene: TRBV5-1
d_gene: TRBD1
abundance: -
j_gene: TRBJ2-1
CDR3aa: CASSLGTGGDEQFF
CDR3nt: TGCGCCAGCAGCTTGGGGACAGGGGGTGATGAGCAGTTCTTC

v_gene: TRBV28
d_gene: -
abundance: -
j_gene: TRBJ1-5
CDR3aa: CASSLPQHSNQPQHF
CDR3nt: TGTGCCAGCAGTTTGCCACAGCATAGCAATCAGCCCCAGCATTTT

v_gene: TRBV5-4
d_gene: -
abundance: -
j_gene: TRBJ1-2
CDR3aa: CASSLDRTNYGYTF
CDR3nt: TGTGCCAGCAGCCTAGACAGGACTAACTATGGCTACACCTTC

v_gene: TRBV5-5
d_gene: TRBD2
abundance: -
j_gene: TRBJ2-3
CDR3aa: CASSLWPAGDTDTQYF
CDR3nt: TGTGCCAGCAGCTTGTGGCCAGCGGGGGACACAGATACGCAGTATTTT

v_gene: TRBV18
d_gene: -
abundance: -
j_gene: TRBJ1-5
CDR3aa: CASSLRETQPQHF
CDR3nt: TGTGCCAGCTCCCTAAGGGAGACTCAGCCCCAGCATTTT

v_gene: TRBV15
d_gene: -
abundance: -
j_gene: TRBJ2-2
CDR3aa: CATSRDLRSGELFF
CDR3nt: TGTGCCACCAGCAGAGATCTACGCTCCGGGGAGCTGTTTTTT

v_gene: TRBV7-9
d_gene: -
abundance: -
j_gene: TRBJ1-2
CDR3aa: CASSQLQVTYGYTF
CDR3nt: TGTGCCAGCAGCCAATTGCAGGTTACCTATGGCTACACCTTC

v_gene: TRBV18
d_gene: -
abundance: -
j_gene: TRBJ2-7
CDR3aa: CASSPPRGYEQYF
CDR3nt: TGTGCCAGCTCACCACCAAGGGGCTACGAGCAGTACTTC